The 14 T cell receptor beta chains in this list originate from one sample, sequenced in a study of regulatory T cells in long-lasting Graves disease. Libraries of TCR beta came from iRepertoire HTBI primers plus Arm-PCR of CDR3 regions. TCRdb processed the multiplex PCR reads anew with MiXCR; each CDR3 protein has one entry. The sample shows some 500,000 distinct CDR3 sequences, roughly 13% of them seen only once. Time point defined: newly diagnosed GD, antithyroid drugs for less than 3 months. The TCR library was prepared using RNA isolated from PBMCs. These records were also assigned to another study, of T cells in Graves' hyperthyroidism and ophthalmopathy.

Sequencing used peripheral blood mononuclear cells (PBMCs), obtained at new diagnosis, from a patient treated with antithyroid drugs. The receptors were sampled from a man aged 25 to 40 with Graves disease.

This clonotype occurred many times. DNA of the CDR3: TGTGCCAGCAGCTTAAGAGGCAGGGCGGCAGATACGCAGTATTTT. Translated: CASSLRGRAADTQYF. The rearrangement links TRBV11-2 to TRBJ2-3; weak D call: TRBD1 (5 bases). The CDR3 runs 15 residues. V was pared by 2 bases and J by 4 bases, with 13 bases between. CDR1 is SGHAT, CDR2 FQNNGV, per germline.

To note about this clonotype: At one end, the junction sequence differs from germline, possibly due to a read error. The chain employs TRBV7-8 and TRBJ2-7; D gene ambiguous. The length of the CDR3 is 14 residues. Germline-derived CDR1 and CDR2 are SGHVS and FQNEAQ. CDR3 loop: CASGLGQTSYEQYF. The CDR3 DNA reads TGTGCCAGCGGCTTAGGGCAGACTTCCTACGAGCAGTACTTC.

This clonotype was found many times. This sequence joins TRBV27 and TRBJ2-7, with 11 bases identical to TRBD1. J gave up 0 bases and V 11 bases, and 3 bases lay outside the gene matches. Per germline, CDR1 MNHEY and CDR2 SMNVEV (reference sequence). The CDR3 has 13 amino acids. The CDR3 reads CASGTGGSYEQYF. The CDR3 DNA is TGTGCCTCCGGGACAGGGGGCTCCTACGAGCAGTACTTC.

This clonotype was seen ten or more times. The genes are TRBV10-3 and TRBJ1-1; TRBD1 might be the D (5 bases). V lost 4 bases, J lost 0 bases, and 9 bases lay in between. Looked up from germline, CDR1 is ENHRY and CDR2 is SYGVKD. The CDR3 covers 14 residues. The CDR3 protein is CAISGTGMNTEAFF. CDR3 DNA: TGTGCCATCAGTGGAACAGGCATGAACACTGAAGCTTTCTTT.

This chain connects TRBV12-3 or TRBV12-4 to TRBJ2-3; D call uncertain. V dropped 3 bases and J dropped 7 bases, with 8 bases sitting between them. The CDR3 runs 12 residues. The CDR3, as DNA: TGTGCCAGCAGTTTTGTGGAAAATACGCAGTATTTT. As protein: CASSFVENTQYF.

This clonotype has at least ten counts. The chain joins TRBV7-9 to TRBJ2-7, with D tentatively TRBD1 (5 bases). V was clipped by 5 bases and J by 2 bases, with 16 bases between them. Germline CDR1 and CDR2: SEHNR and FQNEAQ (reference sequence). The CDR3 sequence is 15 residues long. The CDR3 DNA is TGTGCCAGCAGCATCGAGACAGCTCCTACCTACGAGCAGTACTTC. Protein: CASSIETAPTYEQYF.

In this sample, this clonotype turned up many times. The chain links TRBV12-3 or TRBV12-4 to TRBJ2-7, with D possibly matching TRBD2 (5 bases). The length of the CDR3 is 16 residues. V lost 5 bases and J lost 2, with 19 bases in between. CDR3 sequence (DNA): TGTGCCAGCAGTCCTCGGGGTGGGAACCGTCCCTACGAGCAGTACTTC. This sequence encodes CASSPRGGNRPYEQYF.

This clonotype showed up many times. This chain links TRBV5-1 with TRBJ2-7; unclear D gene. This CDR3 is built from 15 residues. Trimming took 3 bases from V and 2 from J, leaving 15 bases between them. The V gene's germline CDR1 is SGHRS and CDR2 YFSETQ. DNA for the CDR3: TGCGCCAGCAGCTCGACAAGTGGCAGGCCCTACGAGCAGTACTTC. This translates into CASSSTSGRPYEQYF.

This clonotype was picked up many times. The chain couples TRBV2 to TRBJ1-5, with D possibly matching TRBD1 (6 bases). Trimming removed 6 bases at V and 4 bases at J, with 13 bases between. The germline gives CDR1 SNHLY, CDR2 FYNNEI. The CDR3 spans 14 residues. Here the CDR3 reads CASRSQGTNQPQHF. The DNA of the CDR3 is TGTGCCAGCAGAAGTCAGGGGACTAATCAGCCCCAGCATTTT.

This clonotype was recorded a few times. Written as DNA, the CDR3 is TGTGCCAGCAGGGGGGGACAGGGGGCCATCTGGCAGTACTTC. This codes for CASRGGQGAIWQYF. The rearrangement uses TRBV6-1 and TRBJ2-7; 12 bases are a match to TRBD1. The germline CDR1 and CDR2 sequences are MNHNS and SASEGT. The CDR3 totals 14 residues. The V gene end was trimmed by 6 bases and the J gene end by 9 bases; junction bases not matched to a gene: 9.

This clonotype came up a few times. The V gene is TRBV29-1, the J gene TRBJ2-2, with D unclear. Germline V lookup: CDR1 SQVTM, CDR2 ANQGSEA. The CDR3 covers 13 residues. The germline V and J ends were trimmed by 5 bases and 0 bases, with 7 bases remaining between them. The CDR3 DNA sequence: TGCAGCGTTATTTTTTCGAACACCGGGGAGCTGTTTTTT. Translating gives CSVIFSNTGELFF.

This clonotype was seen repeatedly, ten times or more. This rearrangement joins TRBV28 to TRBJ2-5; D unresolved. The ends were cut back, 6 bases at V and 5 bases at J, with 13 bases in the middle. Germline-derived CDR1 and CDR2 are MDHEN and SYDVKM. There are 13 residues in the CDR3. CDR3 region: CASSQDRTETQYF. CDR3 nucleotide sequence: TGTGCCAGCAGCCAAGACCGCACTGAGACCCAGTACTTC.

In this sample, this clonotype turned up many times. The chain is built from TRBV7-2 and TRBJ2-7; 13 nucleotides align to TRBD2. J lost 9 bases, V lost 4 bases, and 6 bases had no gene match. CDR1 and CDR2 (germline): SGHTA, FQGNSA. This CDR3 is 14 amino acids long. The CDR3 nucleotides are TGTGCCAGCAGCTCGGGACTAGCGGGACCCCGGCAGTACTTC. It encodes CASSSGLAGPRQYF.

This clonotype was seen a handful of times. This chain uses TRBV10-3 with TRBJ1-1; D call uncertain. V was cut by 4 bases and J by 6 bases, with 12 bases left in between. The CDR3 spans 13 residues. Germline assignment: CDR1 ENHRY and CDR2 SYGVKD. CDR3 region: CAISADRRPEAFF. CDR3 DNA sequence: TGTGCCATCAGTGCCGACCGACGACCTGAAGCTTTCTTT.